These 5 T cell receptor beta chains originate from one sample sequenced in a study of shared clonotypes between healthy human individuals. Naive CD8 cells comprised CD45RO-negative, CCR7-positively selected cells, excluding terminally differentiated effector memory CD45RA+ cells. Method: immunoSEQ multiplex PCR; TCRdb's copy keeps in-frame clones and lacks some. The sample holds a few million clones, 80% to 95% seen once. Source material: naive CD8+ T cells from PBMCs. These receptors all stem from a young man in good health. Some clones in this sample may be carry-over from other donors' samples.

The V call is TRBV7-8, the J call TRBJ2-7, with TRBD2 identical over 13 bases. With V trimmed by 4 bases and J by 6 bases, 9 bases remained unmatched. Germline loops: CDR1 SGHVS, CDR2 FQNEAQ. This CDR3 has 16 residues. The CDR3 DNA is TGTGCCAGCAGCTCCGGACTAGCGGGAGCGGTTCGCGAGCAGTACTTC. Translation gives CASSSGLAGAVREQYF.

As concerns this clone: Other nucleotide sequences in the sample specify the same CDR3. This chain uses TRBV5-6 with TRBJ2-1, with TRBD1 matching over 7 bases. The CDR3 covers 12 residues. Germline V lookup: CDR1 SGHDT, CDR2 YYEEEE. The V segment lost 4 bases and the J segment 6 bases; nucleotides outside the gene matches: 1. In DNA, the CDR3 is TGTGCCAGCAGCCCAGGGGGCAATGAGCAGTTCTTC. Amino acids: CASSPGGNEQFF.

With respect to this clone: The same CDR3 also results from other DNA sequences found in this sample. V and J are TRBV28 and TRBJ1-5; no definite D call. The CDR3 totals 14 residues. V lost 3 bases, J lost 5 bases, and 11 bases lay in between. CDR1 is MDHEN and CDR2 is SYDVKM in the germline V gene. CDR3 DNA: TGTGCCAGCAGTTTGTATCGAGAAGATCAGCCCCAGCATTTT. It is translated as CASSLYREDQPQHF.

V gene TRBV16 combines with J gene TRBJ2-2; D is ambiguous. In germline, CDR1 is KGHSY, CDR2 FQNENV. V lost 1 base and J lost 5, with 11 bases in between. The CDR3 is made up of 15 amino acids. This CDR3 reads CASSQWSRTTGELFF. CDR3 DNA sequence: TGTGCCAGCAGCCAATGGTCCCGAACAACCGGGGAGCTGTTTTTT.

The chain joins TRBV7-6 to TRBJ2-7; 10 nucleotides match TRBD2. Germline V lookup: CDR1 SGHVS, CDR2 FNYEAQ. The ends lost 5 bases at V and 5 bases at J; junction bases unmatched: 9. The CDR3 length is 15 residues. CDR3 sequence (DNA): TGTGCCAGCAGCCTAATAGCGGGAGGAGCCCACGAGCAGTACTTC. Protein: CASSLIAGGAHEQYF.